This T cell receptor beta chain was obtained from a study of beta chain features in type 1 diabetes. Study findings and constraints: Type 1 diabetes patients had VDJ junctions that carried fewer insertions and more deletions. There was a moderate but significant shortening of TCRB CDR3s in all four CD4+ subsets of Type 1 diabetes patients.

This clone was recorded a few times. Its specificity is unknown. Germline V gives CDR1 LGHNA, CDR2 YSLEER. There are 16 residues in the CDR3. The trim removed 4 bases at V and 9 bases at J, leaving 11 bases unmatched. Expressed TCRB transcripts were sequenced after all isolated RNA was converted to cDNA. Profiling relied on immunoSEQ multiplex PCR, and the TCRdb table lists in-frame clones only, not all of them. The sample has around 690,000 clones, around 12% seen once. Material for sequencing was naive CD4+ T cells from blood. V usage is TRBV4-3 and J usage is TRBJ2-1; 11 bases agree with TRBD2. The source is a man aged 30 to 45 with type 1 diabetes. The CDR3 here is CASSRGNSGGASEQFF. The CDR3 DNA follows: TGCGCCAGCAGCCGAGGGAATAGCGGGGGGGCGAGTGAGCAGTTCTTC.